The 3 T cell receptor beta chains below come from one sample, sequenced in a study of cytomegalovirus exposure and HLA in healthy donors. Vbeta (60) and Jbeta (13) primers were used in the PCR. Here immunoSEQ multiplex PCR was the method, and the copy in TCRdb shows in-frame clones only, minus some. This repertoire shows approximately 110,000 clones, roughly 73% found once; its top ten account for around 5%. The specimen was PBMCs. The source is a man between 60 and 70 years old in good health and CMV-seropositive.

This clone was seen only a few times. This chain uses TRBV18 with TRBJ1-1; maybe TRBD1 (5 bases). Looked up from germline, CDR1 is KGHSH and CDR2 is LQKENI. CDR3 length: 16 residues. With 4 bases removed from V and 6 bases from J, the gap between germline ends came to 21 bases. Written as DNA, the CDR3 is TGTGCCAGCTCACTCGTGGGGGGAGAGGGTAACGCTGAAGCTTTCTTT. This gives the protein CASSLVGGEGNAEAFF.

This rearrangement joins TRBV30 to TRBJ1-2; no clear D. CDR3 length: 11 amino acids. The V and J ends lost 2 bases and 7 bases respectively, with 8 bases between them. Germline V lookup: CDR1 GTSNPN, CDR2 SVGIG (reference sequence). In DNA form, the CDR3 reads TGTGCCTGGAGTTCAAAATCTGGCTACACCTTC. This gives the protein CAWSSKSGYTF.

The chain is built from TRBV6-5 and TRBJ2-3; TRBD2 aligns across 7 bases. V dropped 2 bases and J dropped 8; count of bases not matched to a gene: 4. This CDR3 is built from 13 residues. Germline values: CDR1 MNHEY, CDR2 SVGAGI. The CDR3 loop reads CASSYSASGTQYF. CDR3 nucleotide sequence: TGTGCCAGCAGTTACAGCGCTAGCGGTACGCAGTATTTT.